This T cell receptor (beta chain) was sequenced during a study of blood T cells in healthy people across ages (dated by TCRdb to 2015 to 2017). Notes on the research overall: In model experiments, template switching captured roughly one uniquely barcoded TCR beta cDNA molecule for every two T cells. Donors were grouped into four age groups: young (average roughly 15 years), middle-aged (39), aged (approximately 67) and long-lived (over 80). Using the same blood draw, the study looked at two additional independent replicas of 1 million unique cDNA reads for two donors, one aged 18 to 30 and the other aged 80 or older. Using deep sequencing normalized with unique cDNA molecular identifiers, the study measured how TCR beta repertoire diversity changes with age. Beyond this particular receptor, the publication reports: Estimates of total diversity from one million sequenced T cells were regarded as lower bounds and underestimates. Because the CMV infection status of the donors was unknown, age-related changes in expanded clonotypes may potentially have been confounded. As age increased, observed TCR beta diversity per million T cells dropped in a roughly linear way, and a significant reduction was already evident by age around 41. The percentage of naive T cells measured by flow cytometry correlated strongly with observed TCR beta diversity. Compared with the aged group, the long-lived group had more naive CD4+ T cells, fewer expanded clones and increased TCR diversity, suggesting age selection. Conclusive comparison of naive and antigen-experienced compartments was prevented by the profiling of bulk unsorted PBMCs.

In its sample, this clonotype was seen a few times. The target of this receptor is not known. Base qualities are not provided; no much larger clone lies one nucleotide away. The donors were about 40 Caucasian individuals from Russia, aged about 6 to 95 years, who were systemically healthy. About 10 milliliters of peripheral blood were collected from each donor into EDTA-treated Vacutainer tubes. Ficoll-Paque density-gradient centrifugation was used to isolate PBMCs, with at least 6 million per sample. Trizol reagent was used to extract total RNA from PBMCs, with at least 5 micrograms per sample. For every donor, an aliquot of PBMCs went through flow cytometry to measure the percentages of naive CD45RAhigh/CD27high T cells. V and J are trimmed by 2 bases and 7 bases, and the gene matches miss 10 bases of the junction. The germline V gene (reference sequence) sets CDR1 to DFQATT and CDR2 to SNEGSKA. The CDR3 runs 15 residues from the cysteine to the phenylalanine. Only the CDR3 part of the read is kept: 45 bases, read in frame from the first base.

Preparation of the library involved 5' RACE. The sample was run on an Illumina HiSeq 2500. A second PCR of roughly 7 to 11 cycles was performed with a sample-barcoded 5' primer and a J-beta primer mix. Each TCR beta cDNA molecule received a unique molecular identifier from a template-switch 5' adaptor carrying 12 random nucleotides. At least 2.5 million CDR3-containing paired-end reads were obtained from each sample. First-strand cDNA synthesis was performed from all RNA using the Mint cDNA synthesis kit, with priming by a TRBC-specific oligonucleotide. Following uracil-DNA glycosylase treatment, a first 18-cycle PCR with universal primers M1SS and BC2_uni_R was performed on all cDNA. Per the authors' processing: Each sample was normalized by randomly selecting 1 million high-quality reads, each carrying a distinct molecular identifier. Reads sharing molecular identifiers were discarded rather than binned into consensus sequences. MiTCR, with a Q25 quality threshold and the strictest error-elimination algorithm, was used for CDR3 identification, clonotype clustering and error correction. A nonparametric unseen species model using Euler transformation provided a lower-bound estimate of total TCR beta diversity. TCRdb reworked the public reads: Q25 trimming with fastp, MiXCR clone assembly, productive beta chains retained. A single entry per CDR3 protein holds the most common genes and DNA from its merged rows. The authors' filters were not applied to this entry. The sample includes about 780,000 distinct CDR3 sequences, with 20% to 30% observed a single time. The ten largest account for under 3% of the sample.

This same sample was also part of a study on T cells of mothers and their children. The second study reports: Nine systemically healthy Caucasian individuals served as donors, namely three mothers together with their six children. cDNA synthesis used all of the extracted RNA, with around 1.6 ug of RNA in each 15 ul reaction. In the second PCR, sample barcodes and 2-4 random nucleotides were introduced via the M1S primer. More than 9 million TCR beta CDR3 reads were obtained from each mother, and several million reads were obtained from each child. TCR recombination output is similarly shaped by thymic selection in related and unrelated pairs, with a minor effect exerted by inherited differences. Normalized repertoire overlap was always slightly but never significantly higher in related than unrelated mother-child pairs. No persistent microchimeric T cell clones were detected, at a sensitivity of approximately 90 clones per million clonotypes. In the study, deep NGS was used to compare the TCR beta repertoires of mothers and children, and features distinguishing related mother-child pairs from unrelated individuals were sought. The mean age was around 42 +/- 4 years for the mothers and about 12 +/- 4 years for the children. After adapters were ligated using NEBNext reagents, the libraries underwent 100+100 nt paired-end sequencing on an Illumina HiSeq 2000. To prevent cross-contamination, the mother and child libraries were prepared a month apart and were sequenced in separate runs. Each donor had between about 500,000 and 2,100,000 distinct TCR beta clonotypes identified. Naive TCR beta clonotypes were estimated from low-frequency clonotypes matched to each donor's FACS-determined naive share, without sorting.

Specimen: blood. In this chain, TRBV20-1 is recombined with TRBJ2-2; the junction holds 7 bases that match TRBD1. The source of this sequence is a boy aged 10-17 years in good health. The CDR3 has the sequence CSARFPQGFGGELFF. The DNA sequence is given as TGCAGTGCTAGATTTCCACAGGGGTTCGGCGGGGAGCTGTTTTTT.